The source of this T cell receptor (beta chain) is a study of blood T cell repertoires in COVID-19. In the study overall: In each case, the material was cDNA or gDNA derived from T cells, B-cell-depleted T cells, or PBMCs.

Data came from immunoSEQ multiplex PCR; TCRdb stores just in-frame clones and leaves some out. Among roughly 200,000 clones listed, roughly 84% were seen once. The V gene lost 2 bases and the J gene lost 3 bases, with 7 bases spanning the gap. Germline lookup yields CDR1 SQVTM and CDR2 ANQGSEA. The CDR3 extends over 13 amino acids. Input material: peripheral blood. The V call is TRBV29-1, the J call TRBJ1-4; D unclear. This TCR came from an elderly woman with active or convalescent COVID-19. The CDR3 DNA reads TGCAGCGTTGAACGTGGGCCTAATGAAAAACTGTTTTTT. Amino acids: CSVERGPNEKLFF.